This T cell receptor beta chain was captured in a study of T cells generated in artificial thymic organoids (TCRdb year 2017). General notes on the study: The TCR alpha and beta CDR3 repertoires of CD8 single positive T cells derived from in vitro artificial thymic organoids were compared with those of thymic and peripheral blood naive CD8 T cells. Displayed repertoire sequencing data were described as representative of three independent experiments.

Separate semi-nested PCR amplifications were run for the TCRalpha and TCRbeta libraries, using Advantage 2 and reverse primers located in the TRAC or TRBC constant regions. First-strand cDNA synthesis used between about 3.5 and 500 ng of total RNA. TCR cDNA libraries were made by 5'-RACE with the SMARTer PCR cDNA Synthesis kit, using a poly-dT primer for first-strand synthesis. Semi-nested constant-region reverse primers carried 5-nucleotide sample-specific barcodes, and products were cleaned with the Zymo DNA Clean and Concentrator-5 kit. Pools of up to ten barcoded samples were ligated to Illumina adaptors and sequenced on an Illumina MiSeq as 2 x 150 bp paired-end reads. The study's processing was this. After demultiplexing, reads were aligned using BLAT against a custom library built from IMGT containing every combination of human TRAV, TRAJ, TRBV, TRBD and TRBJ. The best BLAT hits were picked using pslCDnaFilter (-maxAligns=1, -ignoreIntrons), and custom Perl scripts were used to calculate clonotype frequencies. Using fastp trimming at Q25 and MiXCR clonotype assembly, TCRdb reanalyzed the public sequencing data and kept in-frame beta chains. Identical CDR3 protein sequences are pooled into one entry, listed with their most common genes and DNA. The V and J calls here are based on TCRdb, not the publication. This sample comprises 6,500 to 8,500 distinct CDR3 sequences, about 24% of them detected only once. The top ten hold approximately 3.2% of the sample.

V is clipped by 3 bases and J by 1 base, and the sequence between their germline boundaries is 8 bases long. The CDR3 goes from the cysteine to the phenylalanine over 14 residues. The DNA shown is the 42-base CDR3, in frame from base 1. Within its sample, this clonotype is medium-sized (0.01 to 0.1%). Its binding antigen is unknown. No base quality values were provided; no much bigger clone lies one nucleotide off. What the authors observed across the whole study: Physiological TCR clonotype diversity, comparable to that of thymic and blood naive CD8 T cells, was observed in organoid-derived CD8 single positive T cells. Organoid-derived T cells showed no skewing in Valpha or Vbeta usage, which argues against dominance of unconventional lineages or clonal expansions.

Artificial thymic organoids were built by aggregating human HSPCs with MS5 murine stromal cells transduced with human DLL1, cultured at an air-liquid interface. Organoids were seeded with FACS-purified CD34+CD3- hematopoietic stem and progenitor cells depleted of residual T cells. Organoids were cultured in serum-free RB27 medium: RPMI 1640 supplemented with B27, FLT3L, IL-7 and ascorbic acid. Before RNA extraction, CD3+TCRalphabeta+CD8 single positive T cells from both organoids and thymus were sorted by FACS. For each sample, total RNA was purified from approximately 40,000 to 200,000 sorted cells using the RNeasy Micro kit, and RNA quality was assessed on an Agilent RNA 6000 Nano chip.

This receptor chain uses TRBV12-3 or TRBV12-4 and TRBJ2-3, with the D segment identity uncertain. This TCR was recovered from a human donor who gave cord blood stem cells for thymic organoid culture, a cardiac surgery patient who gave postnatal thymus, or a blood donor (not recorded which). Material: naive CD8+ T cells grown in artificial thymic organoids from cord blood stem and progenitor cells. The meaning of the sample's cell subset or site label: CD3+TCRalphabeta+CD8SP T cells; for blood, CD45RO-CCR7+ naive CD8+ T cells. At the DNA level, the sequence is TGTGCCAGCAGTTTTAGTACACGCACAGATACGCAGTATTTT. It translates as CASSFSTRTDTQYF.